This TCR beta chain originates from a study of regulatory T cells in long-lasting Graves disease. Across the study: Graves' patients who were just diagnosed had used antithyroid drugs for under 3 months. Study-wide results and limits: Patients with persistent Graves' had lower TCR diversity than newly diagnosed patients. Persistent disease preferred TRBV28, TRBJ1-2 and TRBJ2-5.

As concerns this clonotype: Its antigen is unknown.

CDR3 regions were amplified by Arm-PCR using iRepertoire HTBI primers to build TCR beta libraries. TCRdb re-analysed the multiplex PCR reads in MiXCR, keeping a single row per CDR3 protein. This table holds hundreds of thousands of distinct CDR3 sequences, over 15% found once. From germline, CDR1 is MNHEY and CDR2 SMNVEV (reference sequence). V shed 5 bases and J 4 bases; nucleotides not matched to a gene: 7. The CDR3 spans 15 residues. Time point reported: newly diagnosed GD, antithyroid drugs for less than 3 months. The authors made the TCR library using RNA they extracted from PBMCs. The same sample was also used in a study of T cells in Graves' hyperthyroidism and ophthalmopathy. Per that study: Lactation, pregnancy, other autoimmune disease or uncontrolled infection led to exclusion of patients.

V is TRBV27 and J is TRBJ2-5; 10 nucleotides match TRBD1. The TCR sequence derives from a man aged 40-49 years with Graves disease. The material sequenced was peripheral blood mononuclear cells (PBMCs), taken at new diagnosis, from a patient treated with antithyroid drugs. CDR3 DNA: TGTGCCAGCAGTCCCGGGACAGGGGTGCGAGAGACCCAGTACTTC. Protein: CASSPGTGVRETQYF.